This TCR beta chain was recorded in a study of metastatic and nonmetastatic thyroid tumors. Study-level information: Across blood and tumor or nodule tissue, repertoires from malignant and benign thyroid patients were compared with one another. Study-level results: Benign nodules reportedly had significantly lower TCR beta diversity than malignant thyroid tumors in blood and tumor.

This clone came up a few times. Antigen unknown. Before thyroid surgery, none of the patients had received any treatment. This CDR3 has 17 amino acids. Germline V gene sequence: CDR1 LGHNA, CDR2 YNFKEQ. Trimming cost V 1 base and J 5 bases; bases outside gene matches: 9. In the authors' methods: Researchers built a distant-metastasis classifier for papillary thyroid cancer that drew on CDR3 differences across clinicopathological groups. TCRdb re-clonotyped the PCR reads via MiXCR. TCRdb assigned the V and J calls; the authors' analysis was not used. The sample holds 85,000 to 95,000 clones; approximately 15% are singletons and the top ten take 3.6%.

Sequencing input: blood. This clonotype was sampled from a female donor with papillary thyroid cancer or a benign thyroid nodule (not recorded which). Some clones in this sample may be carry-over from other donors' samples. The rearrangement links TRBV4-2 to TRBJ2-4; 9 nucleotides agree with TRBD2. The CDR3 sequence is CASSQVIGGGGQNIQYF. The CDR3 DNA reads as TGTGCCAGCAGCCAAGTAATTGGCGGGGGGGGGCAAAACATTCAGTACTTC.